One and the same sample provided the 3 T cell receptor beta chains below, sequenced in a study of CD8 T cells in Susac syndrome. Random hexamers primed reverse transcription of about 0.45 to 1 ug RNA. TCRdb reprocessed the immunoSEQ multiplex PCR reads via MiXCR and lists one record per CDR3 protein. The table has about 300,000 distinct CDR3 sequences, about nine tenths seen once. The sequenced material came from CD8+ T cells from PBMCs. The receptor set was obtained from a human donor with multiple sclerosis.

The chain has TRBV9 and TRBJ2-1; TRBD2 might be the D (6 bases). Germline CDR1 reads SGDLS; CDR2 reads YYNGEE. The CDR3 has 19 amino acids. Trimming took off 0 bases at V and 0 bases at J, with 19 bases between the two ends. The DNA for the CDR3 is TGTGCCAGCAGCGTAGCCGGGGGTCTAGCGTGGGGCTCCTACAATGAGCAGTTCTTC. Its translation: CASSVAGGLAWGSYNEQFF.

J is TRBJ2-2 and V is TRBV7-9; D might be TRBD1 (6 bases). The V gene's germline CDR1 is SEHNR and CDR2 FQNEAQ (reference sequence). This CDR3 has 16 residues. V was clipped by 1 base and J by 4 bases, with 13 bases between them. CDR3 coding DNA: TGTGCCAGCAGCTTAGATTGGGGGCGCGGCACCGGGGAGCTGTTTTTT. Translating gives CASSLDWGRGTGELFF.

The chain couples TRBV5-1 to TRBJ2-3; a weak D match, TRBD2 (6 bases). The CDR3 extends over 15 amino acids. Germline CDR1 SGHRS, CDR2 YFSETQ. The V gene lost 7 bases and the J gene lost 0 bases, with 15 bases spanning the gap. CDR3 coding DNA: TGCGCCAGCGCCAAGTGGGACTCCAGCACAGATACGCAGTATTTT. It is translated as CASAKWDSSTDTQYF.